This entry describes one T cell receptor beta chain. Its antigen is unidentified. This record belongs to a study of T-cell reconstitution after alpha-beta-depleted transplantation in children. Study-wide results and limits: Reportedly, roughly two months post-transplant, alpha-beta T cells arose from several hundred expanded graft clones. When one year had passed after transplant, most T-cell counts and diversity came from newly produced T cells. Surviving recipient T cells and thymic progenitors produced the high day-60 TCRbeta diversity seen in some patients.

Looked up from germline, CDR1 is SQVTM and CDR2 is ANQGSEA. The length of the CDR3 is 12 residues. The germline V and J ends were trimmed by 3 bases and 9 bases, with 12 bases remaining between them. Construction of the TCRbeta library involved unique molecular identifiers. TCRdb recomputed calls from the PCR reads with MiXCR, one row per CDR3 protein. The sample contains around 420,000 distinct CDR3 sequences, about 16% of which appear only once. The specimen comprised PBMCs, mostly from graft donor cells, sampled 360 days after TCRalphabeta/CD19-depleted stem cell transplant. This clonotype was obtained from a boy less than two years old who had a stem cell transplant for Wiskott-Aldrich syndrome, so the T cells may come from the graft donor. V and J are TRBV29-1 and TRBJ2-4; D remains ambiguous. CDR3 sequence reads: CSVEGPNGIQYF. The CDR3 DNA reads TGCAGCGTTGAGGGTCCTAACGGCATTCAGTACTTC.